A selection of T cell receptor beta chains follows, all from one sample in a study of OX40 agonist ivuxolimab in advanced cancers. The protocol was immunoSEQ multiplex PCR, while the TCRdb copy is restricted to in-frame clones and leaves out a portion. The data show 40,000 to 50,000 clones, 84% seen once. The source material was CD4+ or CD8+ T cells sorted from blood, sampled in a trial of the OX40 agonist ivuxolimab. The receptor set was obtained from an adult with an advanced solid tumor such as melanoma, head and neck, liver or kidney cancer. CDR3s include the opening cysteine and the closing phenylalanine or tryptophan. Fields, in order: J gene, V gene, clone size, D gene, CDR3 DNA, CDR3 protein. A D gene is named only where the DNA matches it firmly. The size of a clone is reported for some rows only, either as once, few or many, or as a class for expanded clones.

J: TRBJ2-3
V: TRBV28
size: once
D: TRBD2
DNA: TGTGCCAGCACCCCAGGGGGACTAGCGGAAACAGATACGCAGTATTTT
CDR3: CASTPGGLAETDTQYF

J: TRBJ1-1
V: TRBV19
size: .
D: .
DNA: TGTGCCAGTAGTCTTGGACCAGTGTCGCCTAAAGCTTTCTTT
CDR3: CASSLGPVSPKAFF

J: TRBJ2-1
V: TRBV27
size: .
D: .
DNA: TGTGCCAGCAGTACTATCAATGAGCAGTTCTTC
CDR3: CASSTINEQFF

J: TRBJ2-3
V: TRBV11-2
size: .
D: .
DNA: TGTGCCAGCAGCTTAGGGGATACGCAGTATTTT
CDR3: CASSLGDTQYF

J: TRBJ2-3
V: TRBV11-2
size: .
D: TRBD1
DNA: TGTGCCAGCAGCTTAGGGGACAGATCAGATACGCAGTATTTT
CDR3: CASSLGDRSDTQYF

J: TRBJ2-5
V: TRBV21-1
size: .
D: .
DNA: TGTGCCAGCAGCAAAGTGGAGCGGACAGCCGACTTCTTCATTCAAGAGACCCAGTACTTC
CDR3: CASSKVERTADFFIQETQYF

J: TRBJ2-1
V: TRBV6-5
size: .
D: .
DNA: TGTGCCAGCAGTTACTCGGATCAGGATGAGCAGTTCTTC
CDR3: CASSYSDQDEQFF

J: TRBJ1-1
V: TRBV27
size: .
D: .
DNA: TGTGCCAGCAGTTTAGGGCGGGGCACTGAAGCTTTCTTT
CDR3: CASSLGRGTEAFF

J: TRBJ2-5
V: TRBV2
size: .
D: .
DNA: TGTGCCTTGATTCGGTGGGATTACCAAGAGACCCAGTACTTC
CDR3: CALIRWDYQETQYF

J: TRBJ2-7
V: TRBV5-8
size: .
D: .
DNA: TGTGCCAGCAGCTCCGACCAGGTGGGGAGCGAGCAGTACTTC
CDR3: CASSSDQVGSEQYF

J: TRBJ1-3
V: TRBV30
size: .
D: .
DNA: TGTGCCTGGAGTGTAGGAGGACCTGGAAACACCATATATTTT
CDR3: CAWSVGGPGNTIYF

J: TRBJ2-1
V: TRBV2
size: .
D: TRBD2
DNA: TGTGCCAGCAGCGAATTAGCGGGCCTAGCCCATGAGCAGTTCTTC
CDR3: CASSELAGLAHEQFF

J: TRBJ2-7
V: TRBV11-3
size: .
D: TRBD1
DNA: TGTGCCAGCAGCCTGACAGGACAGGGGCTTTTCTTCGAGCAGTACTTC
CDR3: CASSLTGQGLFFEQYF

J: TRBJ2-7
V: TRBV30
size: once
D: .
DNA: TGTGCCTTTTACCGGGACACAACCTACGAGCAGTACTTC
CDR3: CAFYRDTTYEQYF

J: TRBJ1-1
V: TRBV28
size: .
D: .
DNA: TGTGCCAGCAGTGGCAGGGCCTGGAACACTGAAGCTTTCTTT
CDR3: CASSGRAWNTEAFF

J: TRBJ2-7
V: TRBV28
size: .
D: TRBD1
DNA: TGTGCCAGCAGTTTACACAGGGGGCCCTACGAGCAGTACTTC
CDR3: CASSLHRGPYEQYF

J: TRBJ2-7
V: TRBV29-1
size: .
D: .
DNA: TGCAGTACTGTTGGACATTCCTACGAGCAGTACTTC
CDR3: CSTVGHSYEQYF

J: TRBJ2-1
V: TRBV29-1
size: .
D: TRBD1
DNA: TGCAGCGTCGCATGGACAGGGGGCAATGAGCAGTTCTTC
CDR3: CSVAWTGGNEQFF

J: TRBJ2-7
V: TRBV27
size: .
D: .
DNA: TGTGCCAGCAAACGAGGAAACGAGCAGTACTTC
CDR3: CASKRGNEQYF

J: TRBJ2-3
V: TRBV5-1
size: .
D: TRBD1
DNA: TGCGCCAGCAGCACTCAGACAGGGCACACAGATACGCAGTATTTT
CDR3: CASSTQTGHTDTQYF

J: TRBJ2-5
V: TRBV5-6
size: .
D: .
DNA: TGTGCCAGCACTCCGCCGAACCAAGAGACCCAGTACTTC
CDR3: CASTPPNQETQYF

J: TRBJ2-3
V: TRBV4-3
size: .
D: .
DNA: TGCGCCAGCAGCCAAGATCAAGCTCTCGGCACAGATACGCAGTATTTT
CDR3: CASSQDQALGTDTQYF

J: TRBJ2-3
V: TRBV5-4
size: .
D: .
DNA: TGTGCCAGCAGACCAGGGTTGAAGGGCACAGATACGCAGTATTTT
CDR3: CASRPGLKGTDTQYF

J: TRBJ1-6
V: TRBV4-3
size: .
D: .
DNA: TGCGCCAGCAGCCAAGAAGGAGGTCGGTCACCCCTCCACTTT
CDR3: CASSQEGGRSPLHF

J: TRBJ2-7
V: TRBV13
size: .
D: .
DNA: TGTGCCAGCAGCGGGGCGGGACGACACGAGCAGTACTTC
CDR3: CASSGAGRHEQYF

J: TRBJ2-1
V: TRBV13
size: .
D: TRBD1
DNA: TGTGCCAGCAGCGCAGGGGGCTCCTACAATGAGCAGTTCTTC
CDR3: CASSAGGSYNEQFF

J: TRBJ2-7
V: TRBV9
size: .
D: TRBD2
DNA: TGTGCCAGCAGCCTAGAGGGACTAGCGGCCTACGAGCAGTACTTC
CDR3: CASSLEGLAAYEQYF

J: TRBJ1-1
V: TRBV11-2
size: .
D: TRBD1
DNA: TGTGCCAGCAGCCAAGTGGGGGGACAGAAGGCTTTCTTT
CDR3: CASSQVGGQKAFF

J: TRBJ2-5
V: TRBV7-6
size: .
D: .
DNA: TGTGCCAGCAGCTTAGATCGTCAGTCCCCAGAGACCCAGTACTTC
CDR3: CASSLDRQSPETQYF

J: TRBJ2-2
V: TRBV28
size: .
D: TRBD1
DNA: TGTGCCAGCAGCAAGACAGGGGCGAACACCGGGGAGCTGTTTTTT
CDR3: CASSKTGANTGELFF

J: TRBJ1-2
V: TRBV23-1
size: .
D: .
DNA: TGCGCCAGCAGTCAAGCCCACCTAGCAGGGACGGGTCATGGCTACACCTTC
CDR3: CASSQAHLAGTGHGYTF

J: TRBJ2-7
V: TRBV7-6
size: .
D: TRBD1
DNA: TGTGCCAGCAGCTCGGGGATGTACAGGGGGGACGAGCAGTACTTC
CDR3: CASSSGMYRGDEQYF

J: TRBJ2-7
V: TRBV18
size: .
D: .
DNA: TGTGCCAGCTCCGGACCGGGAAGGGACCAAAAATTCTACGAGCAGTACTTC
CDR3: CASSGPGRDQKFYEQYF